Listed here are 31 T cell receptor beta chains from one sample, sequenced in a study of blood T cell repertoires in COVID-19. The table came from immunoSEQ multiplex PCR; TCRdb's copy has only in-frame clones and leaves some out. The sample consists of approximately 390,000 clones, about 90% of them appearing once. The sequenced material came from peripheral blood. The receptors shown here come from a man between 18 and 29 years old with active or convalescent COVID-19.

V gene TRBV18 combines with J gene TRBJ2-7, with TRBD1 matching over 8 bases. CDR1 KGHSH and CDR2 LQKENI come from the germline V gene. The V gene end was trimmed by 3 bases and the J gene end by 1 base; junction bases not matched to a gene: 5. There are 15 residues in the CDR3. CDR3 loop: CASSPWDRPSYEQYF. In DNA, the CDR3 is TGTGCCAGCTCACCCTGGGACAGGCCTTCCTACGAGCAGTACTTC.

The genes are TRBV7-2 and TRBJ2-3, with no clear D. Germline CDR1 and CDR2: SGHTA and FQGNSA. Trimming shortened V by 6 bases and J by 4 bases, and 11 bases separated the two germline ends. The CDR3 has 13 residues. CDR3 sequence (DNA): TGTGCCAGCAGTCATGGGCACCCAGATACGCAGTATTTT. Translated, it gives CASSHGHPDTQYF.

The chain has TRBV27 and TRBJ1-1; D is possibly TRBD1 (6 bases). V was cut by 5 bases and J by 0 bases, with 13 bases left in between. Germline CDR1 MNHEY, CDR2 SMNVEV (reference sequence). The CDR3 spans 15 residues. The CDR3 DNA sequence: TGTGCCAGCAGTCTTACAGGGAACTTGAACACTGAAGCTTTCTTT. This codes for CASSLTGNLNTEAFF.

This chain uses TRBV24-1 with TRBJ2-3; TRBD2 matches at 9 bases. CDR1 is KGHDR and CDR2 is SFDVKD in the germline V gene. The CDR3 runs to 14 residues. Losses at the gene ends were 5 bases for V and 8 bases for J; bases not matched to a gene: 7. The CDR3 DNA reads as TGTGCCACCAGTGTTAGCGGGGGAGTGGCTACGCAGTATTTT. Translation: CATSVSGGVATQYF.

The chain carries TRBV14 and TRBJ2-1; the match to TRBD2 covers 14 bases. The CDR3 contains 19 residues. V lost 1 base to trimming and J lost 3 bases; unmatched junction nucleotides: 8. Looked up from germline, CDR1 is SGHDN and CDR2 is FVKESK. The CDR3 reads CASSQGSGLAGAVYNEQFF. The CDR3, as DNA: TGTGCCAGCAGCCAAGGCTCGGGACTAGCGGGAGCGGTCTACAATGAGCAGTTCTTC. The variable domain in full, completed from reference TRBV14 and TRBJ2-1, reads EAGVTQFPSHSVIEKGQTVTLRCDPISGHDNLYWYRRVMGKEIKFLLHFVKESKQDESGMPNNRFLAERTGGTYSTLKVQPAELEDSGVYFCASSQGSGLAGAVYNEQFFGPGTRLTVL.

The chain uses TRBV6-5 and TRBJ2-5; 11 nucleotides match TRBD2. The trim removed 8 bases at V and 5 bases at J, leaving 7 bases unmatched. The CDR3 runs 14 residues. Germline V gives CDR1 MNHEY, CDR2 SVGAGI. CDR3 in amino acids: CASGIAGGRETQYF. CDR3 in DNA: TGTGCCAGCGGAATAGCGGGAGGGCGGGAGACCCAGTACTTC.

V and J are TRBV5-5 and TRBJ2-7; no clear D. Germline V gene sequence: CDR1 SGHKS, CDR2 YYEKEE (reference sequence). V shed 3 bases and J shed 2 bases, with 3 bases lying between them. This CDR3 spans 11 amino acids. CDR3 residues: CASSSAYEQYF. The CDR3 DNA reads TGTGCCAGCAGCTCTGCCTACGAGCAGTACTTC.

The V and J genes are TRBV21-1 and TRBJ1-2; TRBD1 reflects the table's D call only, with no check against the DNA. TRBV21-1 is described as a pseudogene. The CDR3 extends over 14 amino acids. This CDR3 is CASSKLTGERGYTF. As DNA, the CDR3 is TGTGCCAGCAGCAAACTAACAGGGGAAAGGGGCTACACCTTC.

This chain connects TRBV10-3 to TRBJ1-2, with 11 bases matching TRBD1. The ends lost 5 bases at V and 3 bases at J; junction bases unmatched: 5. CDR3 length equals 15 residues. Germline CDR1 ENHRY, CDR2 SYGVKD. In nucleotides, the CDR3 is TGTGCCATCAGTAAGGGGACAGGGGGTGACTATGGCTACACCTTC. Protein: CAISKGTGGDYGYTF.

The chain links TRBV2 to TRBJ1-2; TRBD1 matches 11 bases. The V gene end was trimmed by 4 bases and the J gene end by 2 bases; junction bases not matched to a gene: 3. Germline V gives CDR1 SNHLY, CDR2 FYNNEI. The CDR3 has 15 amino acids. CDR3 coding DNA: TGTGCCAGCAGTGCTTGGACAGGGGGCAACTATGGCTACACCTTC. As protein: CASSAWTGGNYGYTF.

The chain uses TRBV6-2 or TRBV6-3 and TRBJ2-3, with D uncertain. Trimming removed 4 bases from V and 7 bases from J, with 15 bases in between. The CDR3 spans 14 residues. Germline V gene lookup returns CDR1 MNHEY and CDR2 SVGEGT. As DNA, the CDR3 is TGTGCCAGCAGTTCAGCCGGATTAGCTCATACGCAGTATTTT. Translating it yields CASSSAGLAHTQYF.

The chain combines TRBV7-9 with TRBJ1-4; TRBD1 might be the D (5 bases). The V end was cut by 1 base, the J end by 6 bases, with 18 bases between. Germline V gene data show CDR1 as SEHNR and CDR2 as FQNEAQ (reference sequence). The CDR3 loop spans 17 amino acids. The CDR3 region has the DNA TGTGCCAGCAGCTTAGAGGGCCAGGGAGGCTTTTATGAAAAACTGTTTTTT. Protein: CASSLEGQGGFYEKLFF.

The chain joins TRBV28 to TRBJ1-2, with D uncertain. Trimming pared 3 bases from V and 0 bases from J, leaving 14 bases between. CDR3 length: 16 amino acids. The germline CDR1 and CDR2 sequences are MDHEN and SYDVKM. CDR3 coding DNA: TGTGCCAGCAGTTTTCCTCCGCTGAGGGCTAACTATGGCTACACCTTC. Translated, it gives CASSFPPLRANYGYTF.

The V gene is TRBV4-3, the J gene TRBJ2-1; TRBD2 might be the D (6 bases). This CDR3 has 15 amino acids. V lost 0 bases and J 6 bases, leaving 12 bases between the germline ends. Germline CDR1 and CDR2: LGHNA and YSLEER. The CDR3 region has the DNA TGCGCCAGCAGCCAAGATAGTGTCGGGGGCAATGAGCAGTTCTTC. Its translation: CASSQDSVGGNEQFF.

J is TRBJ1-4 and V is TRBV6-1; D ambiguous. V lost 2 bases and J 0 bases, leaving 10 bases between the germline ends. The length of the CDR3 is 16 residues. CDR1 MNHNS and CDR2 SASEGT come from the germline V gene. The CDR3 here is CASSELAGTTNEKLFF. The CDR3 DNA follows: TGTGCCAGCAGTGAATTAGCGGGGACAACTAATGAAAAACTGTTTTTT.

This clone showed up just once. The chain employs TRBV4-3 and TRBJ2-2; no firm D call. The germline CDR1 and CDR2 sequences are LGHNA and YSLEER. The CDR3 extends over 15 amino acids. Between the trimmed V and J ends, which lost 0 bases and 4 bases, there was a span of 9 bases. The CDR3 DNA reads TGCGCCAGCAGCCAAGACAGTCGCCCCACCGGGGAGCTGTTTTTT. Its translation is CASSQDSRPTGELFF.

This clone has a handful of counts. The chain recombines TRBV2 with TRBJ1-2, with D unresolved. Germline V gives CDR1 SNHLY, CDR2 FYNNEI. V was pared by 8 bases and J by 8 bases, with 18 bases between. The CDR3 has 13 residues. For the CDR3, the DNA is TGTGCCAGCGAAACCTACGCGAGCGGCGGCTACACCTTC. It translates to CASETYASGGYTF.

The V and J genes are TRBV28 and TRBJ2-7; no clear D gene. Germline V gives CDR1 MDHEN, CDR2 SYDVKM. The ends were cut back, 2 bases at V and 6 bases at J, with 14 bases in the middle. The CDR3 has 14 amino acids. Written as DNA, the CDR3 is TGTGCCAGCAGTTTACTTTCAGGATTCGGCGAGCAGTACTTC. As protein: CASSLLSGFGEQYF.

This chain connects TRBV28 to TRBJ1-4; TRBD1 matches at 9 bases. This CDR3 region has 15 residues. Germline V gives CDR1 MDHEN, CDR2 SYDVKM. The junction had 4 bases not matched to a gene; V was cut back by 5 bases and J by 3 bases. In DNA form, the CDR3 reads TGTGCCAGCAGTAACCGACAGGGGGCTAATGAAAAACTGTTTTTT. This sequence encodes CASSNRQGANEKLFF.

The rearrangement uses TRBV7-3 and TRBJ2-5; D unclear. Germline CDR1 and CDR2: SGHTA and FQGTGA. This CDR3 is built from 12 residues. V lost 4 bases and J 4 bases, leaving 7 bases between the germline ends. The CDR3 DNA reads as TGTGCCAGCAGCTCCCCGGGAGAGACCCAGTACTTC. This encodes CASSSPGETQYF.

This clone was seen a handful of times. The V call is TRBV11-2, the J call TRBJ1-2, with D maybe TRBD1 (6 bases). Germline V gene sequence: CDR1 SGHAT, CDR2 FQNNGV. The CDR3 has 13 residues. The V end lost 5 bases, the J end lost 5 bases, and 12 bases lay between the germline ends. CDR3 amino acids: CASSGQSSYGYTF. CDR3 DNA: TGTGCCAGCAGCGGACAGTCGTCTTATGGCTACACCTTC.

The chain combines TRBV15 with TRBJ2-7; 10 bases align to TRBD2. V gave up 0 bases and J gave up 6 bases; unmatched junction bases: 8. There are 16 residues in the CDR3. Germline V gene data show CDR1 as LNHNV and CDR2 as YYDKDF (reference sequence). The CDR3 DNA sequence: TGTGCCACCAGCAGAGATCGGGAGCTAGCGGGAGTCGAGCAGTACTTC. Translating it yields CATSRDRELAGVEQYF.

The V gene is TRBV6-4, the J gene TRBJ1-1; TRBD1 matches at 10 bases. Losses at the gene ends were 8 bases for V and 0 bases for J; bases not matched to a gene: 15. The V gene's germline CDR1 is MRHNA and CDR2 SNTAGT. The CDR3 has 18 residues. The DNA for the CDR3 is TGTGCCAGCCTTAGGAGGGGGACAGGGGTGGGGATGAACACTGAAGCTTTCTTT. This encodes CASLRRGTGVGMNTEAFF.

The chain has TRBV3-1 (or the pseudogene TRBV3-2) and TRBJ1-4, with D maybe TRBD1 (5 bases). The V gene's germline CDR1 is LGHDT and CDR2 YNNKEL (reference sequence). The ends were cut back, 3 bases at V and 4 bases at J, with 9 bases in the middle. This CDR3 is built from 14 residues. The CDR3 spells CASSQGLINEKLFF. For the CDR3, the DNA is TGTGCCAGCAGCCAGGGACTGATTAATGAAAAACTGTTTTTT.

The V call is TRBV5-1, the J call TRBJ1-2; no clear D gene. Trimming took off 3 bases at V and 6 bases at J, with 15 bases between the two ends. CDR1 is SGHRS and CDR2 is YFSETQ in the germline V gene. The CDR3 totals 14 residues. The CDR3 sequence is CASSSYVGADGYTF. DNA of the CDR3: TGCGCCAGCAGCTCCTACGTTGGAGCGGATGGCTACACCTTC.

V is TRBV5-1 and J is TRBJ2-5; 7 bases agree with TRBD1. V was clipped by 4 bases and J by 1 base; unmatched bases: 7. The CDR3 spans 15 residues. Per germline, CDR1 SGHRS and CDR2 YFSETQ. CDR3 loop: CASSDSGTVQETQYF. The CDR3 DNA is TGCGCCAGCAGCGATTCGGGGACAGTCCAAGAGACCCAGTACTTC.

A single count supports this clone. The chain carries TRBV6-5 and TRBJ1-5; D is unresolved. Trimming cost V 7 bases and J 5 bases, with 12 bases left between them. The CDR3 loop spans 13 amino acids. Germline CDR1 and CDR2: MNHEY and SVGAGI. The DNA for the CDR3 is TGTGCCAGCATGCGGGGTAGAGATCAGCCCCAGCATTTT. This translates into CASMRGRDQPQHF.

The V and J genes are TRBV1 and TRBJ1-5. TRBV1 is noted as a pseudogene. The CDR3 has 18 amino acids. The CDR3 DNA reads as TGCACCAGCAGCCAAGATCTGGGGGGAAAATGTTCAGGGCAGCCCCAGCATTTT. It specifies CTSSQDLGGKCSGQPQHF.

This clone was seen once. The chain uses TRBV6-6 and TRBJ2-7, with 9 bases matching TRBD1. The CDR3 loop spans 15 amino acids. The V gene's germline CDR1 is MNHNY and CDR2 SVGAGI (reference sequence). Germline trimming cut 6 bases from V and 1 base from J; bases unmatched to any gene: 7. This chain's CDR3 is CASRHIGTGSYEQYF. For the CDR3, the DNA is TGTGCCAGCAGGCACATAGGGACAGGGTCCTACGAGCAGTACTTC.

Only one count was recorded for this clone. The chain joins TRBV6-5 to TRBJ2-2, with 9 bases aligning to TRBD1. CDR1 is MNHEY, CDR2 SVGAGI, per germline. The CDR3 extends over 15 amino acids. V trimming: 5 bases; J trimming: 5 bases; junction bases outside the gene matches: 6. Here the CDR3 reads CASSMGQGGTGELFF. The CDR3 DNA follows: TGTGCCAGCAGTATGGGACAGGGCGGGACCGGGGAGCTGTTTTTT.

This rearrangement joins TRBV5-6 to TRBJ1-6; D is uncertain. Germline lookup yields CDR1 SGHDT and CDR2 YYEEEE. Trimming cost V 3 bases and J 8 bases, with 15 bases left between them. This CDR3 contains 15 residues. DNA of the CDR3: TGTGCCAGCAGCTCACGCCTACTCCGGGATTCACCCCTCCACTTT. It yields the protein CASSSRLLRDSPLHF.